The 20 T cell receptor beta chains reported below all come from one sample, sequenced in a study of identical twins. Using its own MiXCR run on the 5' RACE reads, TCRdb lists one record per CDR3 protein. The sample includes some 690,000 distinct CDR3 sequences, 21% of them seen just once. A further study also used this sample, focusing on T cells expressing NK-cell markers.

Specimen: PBMCs. These receptors came from a woman under 30 in good health.

The V gene is TRBV5-1, the J gene TRBJ2-3; TRBD1 or TRBD2 may be the D gene (5 bases each). The germline CDR1 and CDR2 sequences are SGHRS and YFSETQ. Trimming cost V 3 bases and J 6 bases, with 14 bases left between them. CDR3 length: 14 residues. CDR3 residues: CASSSGTQGDTQYF. CDR3 in DNA: TGCGCCAGCAGCTCCGGGACCCAAGGGGATACGCAGTATTTT.

In this sample, this clonotype turned up many times. J is TRBJ2-3 and V is TRBV6-2 or TRBV6-3; D is possibly TRBD1 or TRBD2 (5 bases each). Germline lookup yields CDR1 MNHEY and CDR2 SVGEGT. V lost 6 bases and J 2 bases, leaving 9 bases between the germline ends. This CDR3 is 13 amino acids long. The DNA for the CDR3 is TGTGCCAGCAGACTCGGGGCCACAGATACGCAGTATTTT. It encodes CASRLGATDTQYF.

This clonotype turned up a few times. The chain recombines TRBV5-5 with TRBJ1-5; D is undetermined. V shed 4 bases and J shed 5 bases, with 13 bases lying between them. The CDR3 totals 14 residues. The germline V gene encodes CDR1 SGHKS and CDR2 YYEKEE (reference sequence). This CDR3 is CASSRSYPDQPQHF. CDR3 DNA sequence: TGTGCCAGCAGCCGATCGTACCCCGATCAGCCCCAGCATTTT.

J is TRBJ2-7 and V is TRBV7-6; weak D call: TRBD2 (5 bases). This CDR3 comprises 13 residues. The V gene's germline CDR1 is SGHVS and CDR2 FNYEAQ. V lost 9 bases and J 4 bases, leaving 16 bases between the germline ends. The CDR3 spells CASTPGLLYEQYF. In DNA form, the CDR3 reads TGTGCCAGTACGCCGGGATTACTTTACGAGCAGTACTTC.

This clonotype was seen only a few times. The chain employs TRBV20-1 and TRBJ2-1; 12 bases line up with TRBD2. The V and J ends lost 8 bases and 9 bases, in that order; junction bases with no gene match: 14. Germline lookup yields CDR1 DFQATT and CDR2 SNEGSKA (reference sequence). The CDR3 totals 15 residues. CDR3 coding DNA: TGCAGTCCCTACACACCTAGCGGGGGGGCCGGTGAGCAGTTCTTC. Translation: CSPYTPSGGAGEQFF.

The rearrangement links TRBV10-3 to TRBJ2-5, with D possibly being TRBD2 (6 bases). The CDR3 length is 14 residues. Trimming took off 4 bases at V and 6 bases at J, with 15 bases between the two ends. Germline assignment: CDR1 ENHRY and CDR2 SYGVKD. The CDR3 protein is CAISASGGSKTQYF. DNA of the CDR3: TGTGCCATCAGTGCATCTGGAGGGTCCAAGACCCAGTACTTC.

The chain couples TRBV2 to TRBJ1-4, with a tentative D call TRBD1 (5 bases). The V gene lost 6 bases and the J gene lost 7 bases, with 12 bases spanning the gap. The CDR3 is made up of 13 amino acids. Germline V lookup: CDR1 SNHLY, CDR2 FYNNEI. The CDR3 DNA reads TGTGCCAGCAGCTGGCAGGGTACTGAAAAACTGTTTTTT. Translated, it gives CASSWQGTEKLFF. Variable domain in full (rest from reference TRBV2 and TRBJ1-4): EPEVTQTPSHQVTQMGQEVILRCVPISNHLYFYWYRQILGQKVEFLVSFYNNEISEKSEIFDDQFSVERPDGSNFTLKIRSTKLEDSAMYFCASSWQGTEKLFFGSGTQLSVL.

This chain uses TRBV20-1 with TRBJ1-4, with a possible D match to TRBD1 (6 bases). The V end lost 0 bases, the J end lost 7 bases, and 12 bases lay between the germline ends. This CDR3 contains 14 residues. Germline-derived CDR1 and CDR2 are DFQATT and SNEGSKA (reference sequence). The CDR3, as DNA: TGCAGTGCTAGAGATTCCCAGGGGACTGAAAAACTGTTTTTT. Translated: CSARDSQGTEKLFF.

This CDR3 reads CASSSQGWLETQYF. The CDR3 DNA reads TGCGCCAGCAGCTCACAGGGATGGTTGGAGACCCAGTACTTC. This chain uses TRBV5-1 with TRBJ2-5; maybe TRBD1 (6 bases). Deletions cut 3 bases from V and 5 bases from J, with 14 bases between. The V gene's germline CDR1 is SGHRS and CDR2 YFSETQ. This CDR3 region has 14 residues. The variable domain in full, completed from reference TRBV5-1 and TRBJ2-5, reads KAGVTQTPRYLIKTRGQQVTLSCSPISGHRSVSWYQQTPGQGLQFLFEYFSETQRNKGNFPGRFSGRQFSNSRSEMNVSTLELGDSALYLCASSSQGWLETQYFGPGTRLLVL.

The V gene is TRBV20-1, the J gene TRBJ2-2; D unclear. Germline V lookup: CDR1 DFQATT, CDR2 SNEGSKA (reference sequence). The ends were cut back, 0 bases at V and 4 bases at J, with 6 bases in the middle. This CDR3 is built from 13 residues. In DNA form, the CDR3 reads TGCAGTGCTAGAGATACGAGCACCGGGGAGCTGTTTTTT. The encoded protein is CSARDTSTGELFF.

CDR3: CSARGLAGNTDTQYF. For the CDR3, the DNA is TGCAGTGCTAGAGGGCTAGCGGGAAACACAGATACGCAGTATTTT. This chain joins TRBV20-1 and TRBJ2-3, with TRBD2 matching 9 bases. Germline assignment: CDR1 DFQATT and CDR2 SNEGSKA (reference sequence). CDR3 length equals 15 residues. V trimming: 1 base; J trimming: 2 bases; junction bases outside the gene matches: 4.

CDR3 in DNA: TGTGCCAGCAGCTTAGACTCAGGGCCCACCTACGAGCAGTACTTC. Translated: CASSLDSGPTYEQYF. This rearrangement joins TRBV7-2 to TRBJ2-7, with TRBD1 as a possible D gene (5 bases). The CDR3 has 15 amino acids. CDR1 SGHTA and CDR2 FQGNSA come from the germline V gene. Trimming removed 1 base from V and 2 bases from J, with 12 bases in between. The variable domain in full, with the rest retrieved from reference TRBV7-2 and TRBJ2-7, is GAGVSQSPSNKVTEKGKDVELRCDPISGHTALYWYRQSLGQGLEFLIYFQGNSAPDKSGLPSDRFSAERTGGSVSTLTIQRTQQEDSAVYLCASSLDSGPTYEQYFGPGTRLTVT.

The count of this clonotype is one. At one boundary the junction diverges from the germline segment, which might be a read error. The chain uses TRBV20-1 and TRBJ1-4; D possibly corresponds to TRBD1 (5 bases). CDR1 and CDR2 from the germline V gene are DFQATT and SNEGSKA (reference sequence). CDR3 size: 13 residues. CDR3 in amino acids: CIARVQGDEKLFF. In DNA, the CDR3 is TGCATTGCTAGAGTGCAAGGGGATGAAAAACTGTTTTTT.

This clonotype was picked up a small number of times. The rearrangement joins TRBV6-5 to TRBJ2-7, with 11 nucleotides matching TRBD2. V shed 2 bases and J 2 bases; nucleotides not matched to a gene: 8. The V gene's germline CDR1 is MNHEY and CDR2 SVGAGI. This CDR3 spans 17 amino acids. CDR3 amino acids: CASSYDTGTSGAYEQYF. DNA of the CDR3: TGTGCCAGCAGTTACGATACCGGGACTAGCGGAGCCTACGAGCAGTACTTC.

The table lists this clonotype with many counts. This chain's CDR3 is CSASPGAVDTQYF. For the CDR3, the DNA is TGCAGTGCCTCCCCCGGGGCGGTAGATACGCAGTATTTT. The rearrangement joins TRBV20-1 to TRBJ2-3; either TRBD1 or TRBD2 may fit D (5 bases each). CDR1 and CDR2 from the germline V gene are DFQATT and SNEGSKA (reference sequence). V lost 6 bases and J lost 5, with 15 bases in between. The CDR3 totals 13 residues.

This clonotype was observed a handful of times. The chain employs TRBV7-6 and TRBJ2-1; TRBD2 agrees at 10 bases. This CDR3 spans 18 amino acids. Germline values: CDR1 SGHVS, CDR2 FNYEAQ. The V segment lost 4 bases and the J segment 7 bases; nucleotides outside the gene matches: 16. This chain's CDR3 is CASSSKATSGTRRNEQFF. In DNA, the CDR3 is TGTGCCAGCAGCTCGAAAGCTACTAGCGGGACACGTCGGAATGAGCAGTTCTTC. The whole variable domain, remainder taken from reference TRBV7-6 and TRBJ2-1, is GAGVSQSPRYKVTKRGQDVALRCDPISGHVSLYWYRQALGQGPEFLTYFNYEAQQDKSGLPNDRFSAERPEGSISTLTIQRTEQRDSAMYRCASSSKATSGTRRNEQFFGPGTRLTVL.

This clonotype was seen at least ten times. The chain couples TRBV3-1 to TRBJ2-3; 10 bases are shared with TRBD2. Germline-derived CDR1 and CDR2 are LGHDT and YNNKEL (reference sequence). J was trimmed by 1 base and V by 0 bases; bases with no gene match: 1. CDR3 length: 16 amino acids. Written as DNA, the CDR3 is TGTGCCAGCAGCCAAGAAGGGACTAGCGGCACAGATACGCAGTATTTT. It translates to CASSQEGTSGTDTQYF.

The V and J genes are TRBV11-2 and TRBJ2-1, with 7 bases fitting TRBD2. Trimming took 5 bases from V and 10 from J; bases not matched to a gene: 17. The CDR3 has 16 amino acids. Germline V gene data show CDR1 as SGHAT and CDR2 as FQNNGV. As DNA, the CDR3 is TGTGCCAGCAGCACTCCGGGGTTTAGGCTAGCGGACGAGCAGTTCTTC. Protein product: CASSTPGFRLADEQFF. Using reference TRBV11-2 and TRBJ2-1 for the parts outside the CDR3, the full variable domain is EAGVAQSPRYKIIEKRQSVAFWCNPISGHATLYWYQQILGQGPKLLIQFQNNGVVDDSQLPKDRFSAERLKGVDSTLKIQPAKLEDSAVYLCASSTPGFRLADEQFFGPGTRLTVL.

This clonotype was counted between two and nine times. The V gene is TRBV29-1, the J gene TRBJ1-1; no clear D. Germline CDR1 and CDR2: SQVTM and ANQGSEA. V was pared by 4 bases and J by 1 base, with 10 bases between. The length of the CDR3 is 13 residues. The CDR3 DNA follows: TGCAGCGTTGGAGTTCAACCGAACACTGAAGCTTTCTTT. Encoded protein: CSVGVQPNTEAFF.

The chain links TRBV12-3 or TRBV12-4 to TRBJ2-7; D uncertain. Trimming took off 2 bases at V and 3 bases at J, with 5 bases between the two ends. The CDR3 totals 12 residues. CDR3 DNA sequence: TGTGCCAGCAGTTTATACTTCTACGAGCAGTACTTC. This codes for CASSLYFYEQYF.